The 25 T cell receptor beta chains below come from one sample, sequenced in a study of a mutant IDH1 vaccine in newly diagnosed glioma. The table came from immunoSEQ multiplex PCR; TCRdb's copy has only in-frame clones and leaves some out. The data hold some 29,000 clones, with roughly 80% observed a single time. Time point indicated: week 23, last vaccination. Doses of 300 ug of mutant IDH1 20-mer peptide were given with topical imiquimod. No antigen has been assigned to these receptors. The source was PBMCs, collected from a glioma patient whose treatment included an IDH1 peptide vaccine. All receptors derive from a woman in her 30s with glioma.

The chain links TRBV6-5 to TRBJ2-1; the D is unclear. Germline assignment: CDR1 MNHEY and CDR2 SVGAGI. V lost 6 bases, J lost 0 bases, and 12 bases lay in between. CDR3 length equals 15 residues. In nucleotides, the CDR3 is TGTGCCAGCAGCCTTGTTGGAAGCTCCTACAATGAGCAGTTCTTC. Its translation is CASSLVGSSYNEQFF.

The V call is TRBV29-1, the J call TRBJ2-7; 7 nucleotides align to TRBD2. The CDR3 runs to 12 residues. V lost 3 bases to trimming and J lost 4 bases; unmatched junction nucleotides: 3. CDR1 and CDR2 from the germline V gene are SQVTM and ANQGSEA. The CDR3 DNA reads TGCAGCGTTGAGTCGGGGGGTTACGAGCAGTACTTC. As protein: CSVESGGYEQYF.

The chain carries TRBV7-2 and TRBJ1-4; maybe TRBD1 (5 bases). The CDR3 is made up of 16 amino acids. V was trimmed by 1 base and J by 8 bases, leaving 17 bases between them. Germline assignment: CDR1 SGHTA and CDR2 FQGNSA. The CDR3 bases are TGTGCCAGCAGCTTAGGTCAGGGCAAGGCGAAGGAAAAACTGTTTTTT. Translating gives CASSLGQGKAKEKLFF. Supplemented by reference TRBV7-2 and TRBJ1-4, the full variable domain reads GAGVSQSPSNKVTEKGKDVELRCDPISGHTALYWYRQSLGQGLEFLIYFQGNSAPDKSGLPSDRFSAERTGGSVSTLTIQRTQQEDSAVYLCASSLGQGKAKEKLFFGSGTQLSVL.

This clone was seen a single time. The chain joins TRBV7-4 to TRBJ1-2, with D possibly TRBD1 on 5 matching bases. Germline V gives CDR1 SGHVT, CDR2 SQSDAQ. Trimming pared 3 bases from V and 3 bases from J, leaving 11 bases between. The CDR3 has 14 amino acids. The chain's CDR3 is CASSFPRGDYGYTF. The DNA for the CDR3 is TGTGCCAGCAGCTTCCCCCGGGGGGACTATGGCTACACCTTC.

The chain has TRBV5-6 and TRBJ1-2; TRBD1 is a possible D gene (6 bases). V lost 3 bases and J lost 4, with 13 bases in between. The CDR3 spans 14 residues. Germline V CDR1 and CDR2: SGHDT, YYEEEE. The DNA for the CDR3 is TGTGCCAGCAGCTCCTCAGGGGAGGTCTATGGCTACACCTTC. Translation: CASSSSGEVYGYTF. Using reference TRBV5-6 and TRBJ1-2 for the parts outside the CDR3, the full variable domain is DAGVTQSPTHLIKTRGQQVTLRCSPKSGHDTVSWYQQALGQGPQFIFQYYEEEERQRGNFPDRFSGHQFPNYSSELNVNALLLGDSALYLCASSSSGEVYGYTFGSGTRLTVV.

The J gene is TRBJ2-7, the V gene TRBV5-1; TRBD1 matches 7 bases. The trim removed 6 bases at V and 3 bases at J, leaving 9 bases unmatched. CDR3 size: 14 residues. Germline loops: CDR1 SGHRS, CDR2 YFSETQ. This CDR3 reads CASNRDSWGYEQYF. CDR3 sequence (DNA): TGCGCCAGCAACAGGGACAGCTGGGGCTACGAGCAGTACTTC. The whole variable domain, filled in from reference TRBV5-1 and TRBJ2-7, reads KAGVTQTPRYLIKTRGQQVTLSCSPISGHRSVSWYQQTPGQGLQFLFEYFSETQRNKGNFPGRFSGRQFSNSRSEMNVSTLELGDSALYLCASNRDSWGYEQYFGPGTRLTVT.

This sequence joins TRBV6-5 and TRBJ1-4; the D is unclear. The length of the CDR3 is 11 residues. Per the germline V gene, CDR1 is MNHEY and CDR2 is SVGAGI. Trimming took off 2 bases at V and 10 bases at J, with 5 bases between the two ends. In DNA form, the CDR3 reads TGTGCCAGCAGTTACGGGCGAAAACTGTTTTTT. This encodes CASSYGRKLFF.

CDR3 region: CASSSTQGSTDTQYF. CDR3 nucleotides: TGTGCCAGCAGCTCCACACAGGGCAGCACAGATACGCAGTATTTT. The chain links TRBV7-9 to TRBJ2-3; D is possibly TRBD1 (6 bases). Germline assignment: CDR1 SEHNR and CDR2 FQNEAQ (reference sequence). V lost 4 bases and J lost 0, with 11 bases in between. The CDR3 runs to 15 residues.

The chain is built from TRBV10-3 and TRBJ1-2; D is ambiguous. The germline V gene encodes CDR1 ENHRY and CDR2 SYGVKD. Trimming removed 2 bases at V and 2 bases at J, with 12 bases between. CDR3 length equals 15 residues. CDR3 DNA: TGTGCCATCAGTGAGACCCGGACGGTGAACTATGGCTACACCTTC. Amino acid sequence: CAISETRTVNYGYTF.

The chain carries TRBV14 and TRBJ2-5; the D is unclear. Germline CDR1 and CDR2: SGHDN and FVKESK. The V gene lost 3 bases and the J gene lost 7 bases, with 6 bases spanning the gap. The CDR3 runs to 11 residues. CDR3 sequence (DNA): TGTGCCAGCAGCCACGGCGCGACCCAGTACTTC. It encodes CASSHGATQYF.

CDR3 coding DNA: TGTGCCAGCAGTTACCTCCAGGGGAGCGGAAACACCATATATTTT. Its translation: CASSYLQGSGNTIYF. J is TRBJ1-3 and V is TRBV6-5; a weak D match, TRBD1 (6 bases). V lost 2 bases and J lost 4, with 12 bases in between. The germline V gene encodes CDR1 MNHEY and CDR2 SVGAGI. This CDR3 has 15 residues.

V usage is TRBV15 and J usage is TRBJ2-1, with D unresolved. Germline loops: CDR1 LNHNV, CDR2 YYDKDF (reference sequence). V lost 8 bases and J 4 bases, leaving 12 bases between the germline ends. The CDR3 contains 13 residues. The CDR3: CATSEERYNEQFF. The CDR3 coding sequence is TGTGCCACCTCAGAGGAACGTTACAATGAGCAGTTCTTC.

V is TRBV5-1 and J is TRBJ2-7; no definite D call. Trimming removed 9 bases at V and 0 bases at J, with 10 bases between. Per germline, CDR1 SGHRS and CDR2 YFSETQ. This CDR3 comprises 12 residues. The CDR3 is CANHTSSYEQYF. The CDR3 DNA reads as TGCGCCAACCACACGAGCTCCTACGAGCAGTACTTC. Supplemented by reference TRBV5-1 and TRBJ2-7, the full variable domain reads KAGVTQTPRYLIKTRGQQVTLSCSPISGHRSVSWYQQTPGQGLQFLFEYFSETQRNKGNFPGRFSGRQFSNSRSEMNVSTLELGDSALYLCANHTSSYEQYFGPGTRLTVT.

The J gene is TRBJ1-5, the V gene TRBV7-9; D is ambiguous. CDR3 size: 13 residues. CDR1 SEHNR and CDR2 FQNEAQ come from the germline V gene (reference sequence). V lost 1 base and J lost 4, with 5 bases in between. CDR3 DNA sequence: TGTGCCAGCAGCTTAGTCGGGAATCAGCCCCAGCATTTT. It specifies CASSLVGNQPQHF.

The CDR3 coding sequence is TGTGCCAGCCTCAACGACGTGCCGGGACAGAAAATGTCCACTGAAGCTTTCTTT. Translating gives CASLNDVPGQKMSTEAFF. The chain is built from TRBV2 and TRBJ1-1, with 7 bases fitting TRBD1. The CDR3 contains 18 residues. Germline lookup yields CDR1 SNHLY and CDR2 FYNNEI. The V gene end was trimmed by 8 bases and the J gene end by 4 bases; junction bases not matched to a gene: 22.

The chain is built from TRBV25-1 and TRBJ1-1; no clear D. The CDR3 extends over 11 amino acids. CDR1 and CDR2 from the germline V gene are MGHDK and SYGVNS. V was shortened by 0 bases and J by 6 bases, with 2 bases between the two germline ends. The CDR3 protein is CASSEYSEAFF. The CDR3 region has the DNA TGTGCCAGCAGTGAATACTCTGAAGCTTTCTTT.

V gene TRBV7-6 combines with J gene TRBJ2-2, with D perhaps assigned TRBD1 or TRBD2 (6 bases each). CDR1 and CDR2 from the germline V gene are SGHVS and FNYEAQ. V was pared by 0 bases and J by 8 bases, with 13 bases between. CDR3 length equals 15 residues. The CDR3 sequence is CASSLAPGARGELFF. The CDR3, as DNA: TGTGCCAGCAGCTTAGCCCCGGGGGCGCGTGGGGAGCTGTTTTTT.

This rearrangement joins TRBV4-3 to TRBJ1-2; D not resolved. The CDR3 totals 16 residues. Germline-derived CDR1 and CDR2 are LGHNA and YSLEER. V gave up 0 bases and J gave up 0 bases, with 11 bases separating them. In nucleotides, the CDR3 is TGCGCCAGCAGCCAAGATCCCGACGTCCCTAACTATGGCTACACCTTC. Translation: CASSQDPDVPNYGYTF.

The rearrangement uses TRBV6-1 and TRBJ2-5; D remains ambiguous. The V end was cut by 3 bases, the J end by 4 bases, with 21 bases between. The CDR3 loop spans 17 amino acids. Germline loops: CDR1 MNHNS, CDR2 SASEGT. The CDR3 DNA follows: TGTGCCAGCAGTGACCCCCTGCTAGAGCGATTCGGAGAGACCCAGTACTTC. It is translated as CASSDPLLERFGETQYF.

The rearrangement uses TRBV29-1 and TRBJ2-3; TRBD2 might be the D (7 bases). The V end was cut by 8 bases, the J end by 0 bases, with 15 bases between. Germline V CDR1 and CDR2: SQVTM, ANQGSEA. The CDR3 spans 14 residues. The CDR3: CSFQRGASTDTQYF. The CDR3 DNA is TGCAGCTTTCAACGGGGGGCTAGCACAGATACGCAGTATTTT.

This clone is hyperexpanded within its sample. This chain links TRBV9 with TRBJ1-3; D is perhaps TRBD1 (5 bases). The V end was cut by 3 bases, the J end by 9 bases, with 19 bases between. Germline CDR1 and CDR2: SGDLS and YYNGEE. The CDR3 has 15 amino acids. DNA of the CDR3: TGTGCCAGCAGCGCCACGGACCATCTTGGGGGCACCATATATTTT. It yields the protein CASSATDHLGGTIYF. Combining the CDR3 with reference TRBV9 and TRBJ1-3 gives the whole variable domain DSGVTQTPKHLITATGQRVTLRCSPRSGDLSVYWYQQSLDQGLQFLIQYYNGEERAKGNILERFSAQQFPDLHSELNLSSLELGDSALYFCASSATDHLGGTIYFGEGSWLTVV.

The V and J genes are TRBV5-1 and TRBJ1-4; D perhaps matches TRBD1 (6 bases). V dropped 1 base and J dropped 7 bases, with 11 bases sitting between them. Germline V gene data show CDR1 as SGHRS and CDR2 as YFSETQ. The CDR3 has 14 residues. The CDR3 DNA is TGCGCCAGCAGCTTGAAACAGGGTGGTGAAAAACTGTTTTTT. Translation gives CASSLKQGGEKLFF. Using reference TRBV5-1 and TRBJ1-4 for the parts outside the CDR3, the full variable domain is KAGVTQTPRYLIKTRGQQVTLSCSPISGHRSVSWYQQTPGQGLQFLFEYFSETQRNKGNFPGRFSGRQFSNSRSEMNVSTLELGDSALYLCASSLKQGGEKLFFGSGTQLSVL.

This clone is a singleton in its sample. This chain uses TRBV2 with TRBJ1-2; 7 nucleotides match TRBD1. Losses at the gene ends were 5 bases for V and 4 bases for J; bases not matched to a gene: 13. Per germline, CDR1 SNHLY and CDR2 FYNNEI. This CDR3 is 16 amino acids long. This CDR3 reads CASSPDPTGRGYGYTF. DNA of the CDR3: TGTGCCAGCAGTCCCGACCCGACAGGGAGGGGCTATGGCTACACCTTC.

This clone was counted between two and nine times. The rearrangement joins TRBV19 to TRBJ2-2; 7 bases agree with TRBD1. Germline CDR1 LNHDA, CDR2 SQIVND (reference sequence). The CDR3 runs 16 residues. The ends lost 5 bases at V and 0 bases at J; junction bases unmatched: 6. For the CDR3, the DNA is TGTGCCAGTAGTTATCGCAGGGGGACGAACACCGGGGAGCTGTTTTTT. This codes for CASSYRRGTNTGELFF.

This clone is classed as medium-sized (0.01 to 0.1%). This chain joins TRBV6-1 and TRBJ2-2, with D possibly being TRBD2 (6 bases). Germline V gives CDR1 MNHNS, CDR2 SASEGT. V was shortened by 7 bases and J by 2 bases, with 14 bases between the two germline ends. The CDR3 extends over 15 amino acids. CDR3 region: CASIRGGRNTGELFF. The CDR3 coding sequence is TGTGCCAGCATAAGGGGAGGCAGAAACACCGGGGAGCTGTTTTTT.